This TCR beta chain was sequenced for a study of cytomegalovirus exposure and HLA in healthy donors. Background on the study: Among the 300 to 400 donors who were genotyped, approximately 84% fell in the genetic ancestry cluster that is associated with self-reported Caucasian donors.

Notes on the study in general: Earlier results showed most TCR beta V segments being productive about 87% or about 30% of the time. There were some V segments, including TRBV6-2 and TRBV6-3, excluded as indistinguishable.

This PCR relied on a set of 60 Vbeta primers and 13 Jbeta primers. Profiling relied on immunoSEQ multiplex PCR, and the TCRdb table lists in-frame clones only, not all of them. This sample has 150,000 to 200,000 clones; around four fifths occur once, and the top ten carry roughly 2.1%. Points on this clone: The antigen is unknown.

CDR3 size: 14 residues. Trimming left V 4 bases short and J 5 bases short, with 15 bases between. The germline V gene has CDR1 SGHRS and CDR2 YFSETQ. The rearrangement uses TRBV5-1 and TRBJ2-5, with D tentatively TRBD2 (6 bases). The sequence was obtained from a young man in good health and CMV-seronegative. The specimen sequenced was PBMCs. The CDR3 nucleotides are TGCGCCAGCAGCCGCTCAGGGAGGTCGGAGACCCAGTACTTC. Translation gives CASSRSGRSETQYF.